This TCR beta chain is from a study of cytomegalovirus exposure and HLA in healthy donors. Study details: Later analysis reported that the roughly 110 validation repertoires shared the platform of the approximately 670 first-cohort repertoires.

The protocol was immunoSEQ multiplex PCR, while the TCRdb copy is restricted to in-frame clones and leaves out a portion. The table includes tens of thousands of clones, approximately 94% detected once. Points from the study as a whole: In vitro testing confirmed a few CMV-associated chains as specific for CMV antigens. TCR clusters originating in the first cohort tended to co-occur in the 110 or so validation repertoires, according to a later analysis.

The CDR3 runs 15 residues. The germline gives CDR1 MGHRA, CDR2 YSYEKL. The V end lost 4 bases, the J end lost 2 bases, and 15 bases lay between the germline ends. With regard to this clone: No antigen is known for it.

This receptor was identified in a man younger than 30 in good health and CMV-seropositive. This sequence joins TRBV4-1 and TRBJ2-7; D may be TRBD1 (6 bases). The sequencing sample was made of PBMCs. CDR3 coding DNA: TGCGCCAGCAGCCTGAAGGCAGGGGTCCCCTACGAGCAGTACTTC. Its protein product is CASSLKAGVPYEQYF.